These 6 T cell receptor beta chains were all obtained from the same sample, sequenced in a study of cytotoxic CD8 clonotypes in ibrutinib-treated CLL. Repertoires were generated with immunoSEQ multiplex PCR, while TCRdb's copy carries only in-frame clones and drops some. This repertoire shows about 63,000 clones, 57% found once; its top ten account for about 15%. The source material was PBMCs, sampled after 12 months of ibrutinib treatment. The receptors come from a human donor with chronic lymphocytic leukemia.

This clone appeared a few times. This chain joins TRBV7-9 and TRBJ1-2, with D possibly matching TRBD1 (6 bases). V was cut by 1 base and J by 8 bases, with 8 bases left in between. The germline gives CDR1 SEHNR, CDR2 FQNEAQ (reference sequence). This CDR3 comprises 12 residues. The CDR3 DNA is TGTGCCAGCAGCTTAGTTGGGGGCGGCTACACCTTC. This gives the protein CASSLVGGGYTF.

This clone was counted a few times. The gene calls are TRBV15 and TRBJ2-7; the D gene is possibly TRBD1 (6 bases). This CDR3 comprises 16 residues. The ends were cut back, 1 base at V and 1 base at J, with 14 bases in the middle. Per the germline V gene, CDR1 is LNHNV and CDR2 is YYDKDF (reference sequence). DNA of the CDR3: TGTGCCACCAGCAGAGGAGGTCCCGGACAGTCCTACGAGCAGTACTTC. This sequence encodes CATSRGGPGQSYEQYF.

The chain recombines TRBV5-1 with TRBJ1-1; 8 nucleotides agree with TRBD1. The CDR3 sequence is 17 residues long. Trimming removed 0 bases from V and 4 bases from J; junction bases left unmatched: 11. Germline loops: CDR1 SGHRS, CDR2 YFSETQ. The CDR3 protein is CASSLGLLQGEPTEAFF. Here the CDR3 DNA reads TGCGCCAGCAGCTTGGGCTTATTACAGGGGGAACCCACTGAAGCTTTCTTT.

The chain carries TRBV30 and TRBJ2-5; weak D call: TRBD2 (5 bases). Per germline, CDR1 GTSNPN and CDR2 SVGIG (reference sequence). The CDR3 spans 13 residues. Trimming left V 0 bases short and J 5 bases short, with 10 bases between. The CDR3 loop is CAWSVEGRETQYF. In DNA, the CDR3 is TGTGCCTGGAGTGTTGAGGGTCGCGAGACCCAGTACTTC.

This clone occurred a few times. The chain joins TRBV7-2 to TRBJ1-5; no clear D gene. V lost 2 bases to trimming and J lost 7 bases, with 9 bases between them. The germline CDR1 and CDR2 sequences are SGHTA and FQGNSA. The length of the CDR3 is 13 residues. The CDR3 loop is CASSLILGQPQHF. The CDR3 DNA reads as TGTGCCAGCAGCTTAATCTTAGGACAGCCCCAGCATTTT.

The table lists this clone with a few counts. The chain carries TRBV11-3 and TRBJ2-7; D tentatively fits TRBD1 or TRBD2 (6 bases each). In germline, CDR1 is SGHNT, CDR2 YENEEA. The germline V and J ends were trimmed by 3 bases and 6 bases, with 18 bases remaining between them. The CDR3 contains 15 residues. CDR3 sequence reads: CASSFGGLGASEQYF. The CDR3 nucleotides read TGTGCCAGCAGCTTTGGGGGGCTGGGGGCGAGCGAGCAGTACTTC.